The 18 T cell receptor beta chains below were found in one sample sequenced in a study of blood T cells in healthy people across ages. A second PCR, run for 7 to 11 cycles, used a sample-barcoded 5' primer plus a J-beta primer mix. TCRdb recomputed calls from the 5' RACE reads with MiXCR, one row per CDR3 protein. The data show about a million distinct CDR3 sequences, with 35% to 40% seen just once and around 13% held by the top ten. The sequenced sample was blood. These receptors were obtained from a man between 18 and 29 years old in good health.

With respect to this clonotype: At one of its ends the junction is not consistent with the germline gene, which may arise from a read error. The chain is built from TRBV6-6 and TRBJ2-3; 8 nucleotides match TRBD2. This CDR3 is 17 amino acids long. Germline CDR1 reads MNHNY; CDR2 reads SVGAGI (reference sequence). The CDR3 region is CASSYLRRGDATDTRYF. The CDR3 DNA follows: TGTGCCAGCAGTTACCTCAGGCGGGGGGACGCCACAGATACGCGGTATTTT.

This clonotype was counted only a few times. This sequence joins TRBV5-6 and TRBJ1-2; unclear D gene. The germline V and J ends were trimmed by 4 bases and 8 bases, with 18 bases remaining between them. Germline assignment: CDR1 SGHDT and CDR2 YYEEEE. This CDR3 spans 14 amino acids. The CDR3 region has the DNA TGTGCCAGCAGCCCGGTTTCCACCCTGGGGGGCTACACCTTC. Translating gives CASSPVSTLGGYTF.

The chain employs TRBV7-2 and TRBJ1-5; 9 bases are shared with TRBD1. Germline V gene lookup returns CDR1 SGHTA and CDR2 FQGNSA. This CDR3 has 13 amino acids. J was trimmed by 5 bases and V by 7 bases; bases with no gene match: 3. The CDR3 loop is CASTRDRDQPQHF. In nucleotides, the CDR3 is TGTGCCAGCACTCGGGACAGGGATCAGCCCCAGCATTTT. The complete variable domain, with remaining parts taken from reference TRBV7-2 and TRBJ1-5, reads GAGVSQSPSNKVTEKGKDVELRCDPISGHTALYWYRQSLGQGLEFLIYFQGNSAPDKSGLPSDRFSAERTGGSVSTLTIQRTQQEDSAVYLCASTRDRDQPQHFGDGTRLSIL.

CDR3: CASSLGDRAHTEAFF. The CDR3 coding sequence is TGTGCCAGCAGCTTAGGGGACAGGGCCCACACTGAAGCTTTCTTT. The rearrangement uses TRBV7-8 and TRBJ1-1, with 9 bases fitting TRBD1. Germline V CDR1 and CDR2: SGHVS, FQNEAQ. This CDR3 comprises 15 residues. After removal of 1 base from V and 3 bases from J, the junction contained 3 bases not matched to a gene.

This clonotype was counted between two and nine times. The gene calls are TRBV9 and TRBJ2-1; tentative D call: TRBD2 (5 bases). Deletions cut 4 bases from V and 3 bases from J, with 8 bases between. The CDR3 runs to 13 residues. The germline gives CDR1 SGDLS, CDR2 YYNGEE. The CDR3 here is CASSFGNYNEQFF. DNA of the CDR3: TGTGCCAGCAGCTTCGGGAACTACAATGAGCAGTTCTTC.

There are a few counts of this clonotype. The CDR3 region is CASSQDGQGGYNEQFF. CDR3 DNA: TGCGCCAGCAGCCAAGACGGACAGGGGGGCTACAATGAGCAGTTCTTC. The chain combines TRBV4-1 with TRBJ2-1; 10 bases line up with TRBD1. The V gene's germline CDR1 is MGHRA and CDR2 YSYEKL. The CDR3 spans 16 residues. The V segment lost 0 bases and the J segment 3 bases; nucleotides outside the gene matches: 2.

This clonotype has ten or more counts. This chain links TRBV10-3 with TRBJ2-5; TRBD1 matches at 8 bases. Germline loops: CDR1 ENHRY, CDR2 SYGVKD. The trim removed 6 bases at V and 4 bases at J, leaving 7 bases unmatched. The CDR3 extends over 14 amino acids. The CDR3 is CAIRDDRGRETQYF. The DNA of the CDR3 is TGTGCCATCAGAGACGACAGGGGAAGAGAGACCCAGTACTTC.

A few counts support this clonotype. The V call is TRBV10-3, the J call TRBJ1-1; 7 bases are shared with TRBD1. Looked up from germline, CDR1 is ENHRY and CDR2 is SYGVKD. The CDR3 has 13 residues. V gave up 9 bases and J gave up 5 bases; unmatched junction bases: 9. The CDR3 reads CAIQPRGMTEAFF. The CDR3, as DNA: TGTGCCATTCAACCCAGGGGGATGACTGAAGCTTTCTTT.

There are a few counts of this clonotype. The chain couples TRBV6-2 or TRBV6-3 to TRBJ1-5, with 7 positions matching TRBD1. This CDR3 has 15 amino acids. V lost 5 bases to trimming and J lost 6 bases; unmatched junction nucleotides: 10. CDR1 is MNHEY, CDR2 SVGEGT, per germline. CDR3 coding DNA: TGTGCCAGCAGTACCCGACAGGGTGATTTTCAGCCCCAGCATTTT. Amino acids: CASSTRQGDFQPQHF.

The V and J genes are TRBV20-1 and TRBJ2-7; 8 bases are shared with TRBD1. The CDR3 runs 14 residues. Trimming at V came to 6 bases and at J to 3 bases, leaving 10 bases not matched to a gene. Germline CDR1 DFQATT, CDR2 SNEGSKA (reference sequence). The CDR3 sequence: CSAGRQGPFYEQYF. In DNA, the CDR3 is TGCAGTGCGGGCAGACAGGGGCCGTTCTACGAGCAGTACTTC.

The CDR3 nucleotides are TGCAGTGCTAGAGAAGGAGGGACAGCAATGGAAAAACTGTTTTTT. Protein product: CSAREGGTAMEKLFF. This chain links TRBV20-1 with TRBJ1-4; 7 bases align to TRBD1. The CDR3 runs 15 residues. V shed 0 bases and J 8 bases; nucleotides not matched to a gene: 9. Germline lookup yields CDR1 DFQATT and CDR2 SNEGSKA (reference sequence).

In its sample, this clonotype was seen many times. This chain connects TRBV7-2 to TRBJ2-3, with TRBD2 matching over 8 bases. Trimming took 6 bases from V and 7 from J; bases not matched to a gene: 18. The CDR3 is made up of 17 amino acids. Germline V gene lookup returns CDR1 SGHTA and CDR2 FQGNSA. CDR3 nucleotides: TGTGCCAGCAGTCGCAGATCGGGGACTAGTGTGATGAATACGCAGTATTTT. Translating gives CASSRRSGTSVMNTQYF.

This clonotype came up a few times. V gene TRBV12-3 or TRBV12-4 combines with J gene TRBJ1-1; D is possibly TRBD1 (6 bases). The germline V and J ends were trimmed by 7 bases and 6 bases, with 15 bases remaining between them. The CDR3 runs 13 residues. CDR3 nucleotide sequence: TGTGCCAGCAAAGTGGGGGCATCCCCTGAAGCTTTCTTT. Encoded protein: CASKVGASPEAFF.

The rearrangement uses TRBV18 and TRBJ1-5; 9 nucleotides agree with TRBD1. Trimming at V came to 6 bases and at J to 2 bases, leaving 5 bases not matched to a gene. The germline CDR1 and CDR2 sequences are KGHSH and LQKENI. The CDR3 has 15 residues. As DNA, the CDR3 is TGTGCCAGCTCCGTGGACAGGGGAGGCAATCAGCCCCAGCATTTT. Its protein is CASSVDRGGNQPQHF.

This clonotype was seen a handful of times. V and J are TRBV6-6 and TRBJ2-5, with 8 bases identical to TRBD1. J lost 11 bases, V lost 7 bases, and 18 bases had no gene match. The CDR3 totals 15 residues. The V gene's germline CDR1 is MNHNY and CDR2 SVGAGI (reference sequence). The CDR3, as DNA: TGTGCCAGCATGGGCGAAGGGACAGGACTTTTAGGACAGTACTTC. It codes for CASMGEGTGLLGQYF.

This clonotype was seen a handful of times. The chain employs TRBV7-6 and TRBJ1-5, with TRBD1 matching 10 bases. V gave up 5 bases and J gave up 0 bases; unmatched junction bases: 4. The CDR3 contains 16 residues. CDR1 and CDR2 from the germline V gene are SGHVS and FNYEAQ. CDR3 sequence reads: CASSVGQGFSNQPQHF. The DNA of the CDR3 is TGTGCCAGCAGCGTGGGACAGGGGTTTAGCAATCAGCCCCAGCATTTT.

This chain connects TRBV20-1 to TRBJ2-5; D is undetermined. V lost 3 bases and J 11 bases, leaving 19 bases between the germline ends. CDR3 size: 13 residues. Looked up from germline, CDR1 is DFQATT and CDR2 is SNEGSKA (reference sequence). The CDR3 region has the DNA TGCAGTGCTAGCCCTAGAAGGGAAAATGAGCAGTACTTC. This sequence encodes CSASPRRENEQYF.

The genes are TRBV27 and TRBJ2-1; TRBD2 matches at 11 bases. The CDR3 has 15 residues. After removal of 6 bases from V and 7 bases from J, the junction contained 8 bases not matched to a gene. Germline CDR1 and CDR2: MNHEY and SMNVEV (reference sequence). The CDR3 loop is CASRYSGGASNEQFF. CDR3 in DNA: TGTGCCAGCAGATATAGCGGGGGGGCATCAAATGAGCAGTTCTTC.